One and the same sample provided the 18 T cell receptor beta chains below, sequenced in a study of control samples from healthy donors and cancer patients. The method was immunoSEQ multiplex PCR; TCRdb's version includes in-frame clones alone and lacks a portion of them. The sample consists of around 190,000 clones, around 94% of them appearing once. Sequencing was carried out using blood. These receptors all stem from a man between 25 and 39 years old in good health.

The chain is built from TRBV4-3 and TRBJ1-2, with a tentative D call TRBD1 (6 bases). Trimming took off 1 base at V and 5 bases at J, with 20 bases between the two ends. The CDR3 totals 17 residues. The V gene's germline CDR1 is LGHNA and CDR2 YSLEER. CDR3 residues: CASSQAREGGSEYGYTF. The DNA for the CDR3 is TGCGCCAGCAGCCAAGCAAGAGAGGGGGGGTCCGAATATGGCTACACCTTC.

The CDR3 is CASSGESGGADNEQFF. The CDR3, as DNA: TGTGCCAGCAGTGGTGAGAGCGGGGGGGCCGACAATGAGCAGTTCTTC. The V gene is TRBV6-1, the J gene TRBJ2-1; 10 positions match TRBD2. Germline lookup yields CDR1 MNHNS and CDR2 SASEGT. The V gene end was trimmed by 4 bases and the J gene end by 5 bases; junction bases not matched to a gene: 8. The CDR3 has 16 residues.

V usage is TRBV5-5 and J usage is TRBJ1-1, with 8 bases fitting TRBD1. This CDR3 is 15 amino acids long. Germline CDR1 SGHKS, CDR2 YYEKEE (reference sequence). With 4 bases clipped from V and 1 base from J, the junction kept 6 bases outside the gene matches. The CDR3 region is CASSSDGQGNTEAFF. DNA of the CDR3: TGTGCCAGCAGCAGTGACGGACAGGGGAACACTGAAGCTTTCTTT.

The V gene is TRBV7-2, the J gene TRBJ2-1, with D perhaps matching TRBD1 (6 bases). This CDR3 is built from 16 residues. V lost 2 bases and J lost 1, with 12 bases in between. Germline V lookup: CDR1 SGHTA, CDR2 FQGNSA. DNA for the CDR3: TGTGCCAGCAGCTTAAGCAGGGGAAGATCCTACAATGAGCAGTTCTTC. Amino acids: CASSLSRGRSYNEQFF. Looking up the rest from reference TRBV7-2 and TRBJ2-1 gives the full variable domain: GAGVSQSPSNKVTEKGKDVELRCDPISGHTALYWYRQSLGQGLEFLIYFQGNSAPDKSGLPSDRFSAERTGGSVSTLTIQRTQQEDSAVYLCASSLSRGRSYNEQFFGPGTRLTVL.

The count of this clone is one. This chain connects TRBV29-1 to TRBJ1-1; D gene uncertain. With 7 bases removed from V and 3 bases from J, the gap between germline ends came to 12 bases. CDR1 and CDR2 from the germline V gene are SQVTM and ANQGSEA. The CDR3 totals 12 residues. The chain's CDR3 is CSATPRDTEAFF. Here the CDR3 DNA reads TGCAGCGCTACCCCCCGGGACACTGAAGCTTTCTTT.

The chain carries TRBV5-5 and TRBJ2-1; 10 positions match TRBD2. Losses at the gene ends were 3 bases for V and 3 bases for J; bases not matched to a gene: 6. There are 16 residues in the CDR3. Germline V gene lookup returns CDR1 SGHKS and CDR2 YYEKEE (reference sequence). The CDR3 spells CASSWEGLADYNEQFF. The CDR3, as DNA: TGTGCCAGCAGCTGGGAAGGACTAGCGGACTACAATGAGCAGTTCTTC.

V and J are TRBV6-5 and TRBJ1-6; tentative D call: TRBD1 (5 bases). CDR3 length equals 14 residues. Trimming left V 6 bases short and J 7 bases short, with 13 bases between. From germline, CDR1 is MNHEY and CDR2 SVGAGI. In nucleotides, the CDR3 is TGTGCCAGCAGAAGGGCTTGGGACAATTCACCCCTCCACTTT. Translating it yields CASRRAWDNSPLHF.

The J gene is TRBJ1-3, the V gene TRBV3-1 (or the pseudogene TRBV3-2); maybe TRBD1 (6 bases). Germline V lookup: CDR1 LGHDT, CDR2 YNNKEL (reference sequence). The V end lost 4 bases, the J end lost 4 bases, and 11 bases lay between the germline ends. CDR3 size: 14 residues. CDR3 amino acids: CASSPGQKGNTIYF. In nucleotides, the CDR3 is TGTGCCAGCAGCCCAGGACAGAAAGGAAACACCATATATTTT.

The V gene is TRBV7-9, the J gene TRBJ2-7; D remains unclear. This CDR3 has 12 residues. Germline V gene lookup returns CDR1 SEHNR and CDR2 FQNEAQ (reference sequence). The ends were cut back, 2 bases at V and 2 bases at J, with 4 bases in the middle. The CDR3 region is CASSLQTYEQYF. CDR3 bases: TGTGCCAGCAGCTTACAGACCTACGAGCAGTACTTC. Supplemented by reference TRBV7-9 and TRBJ2-7, the full variable domain reads DTGVSQNPRHKITKRGQNVTFRCDPISEHNRLYWYRQTLGQGPEFLTYFQNEAQLEKSRLLSDRFSAERPKGSFSTLEIQRTEQGDSAMYLCASSLQTYEQYFGPGTRLTVT.

This clone was observed a single time. This chain uses TRBV10-3 with TRBJ1-1; a weak D match, TRBD1 (6 bases). The V and J ends lost 2 bases and 4 bases respectively, with 8 bases between them. The CDR3 contains 13 residues. The V gene's germline CDR1 is ENHRY and CDR2 SYGVKD. CDR3 sequence: CAISEGGGTEAFF. For the CDR3, the DNA is TGTGCCATCAGTGAGGGAGGGGGCACTGAAGCTTTCTTT.

The rearrangement links TRBV2 to TRBJ2-5; weak D call: TRBD1 (8 bases). V lost 7 bases to trimming and J lost 3 bases, with 15 bases between them. Germline-derived CDR1 and CDR2 are SNHLY and FYNNEI. The CDR3 has 14 residues. The CDR3 here is CASTRTGGEETQYF. The CDR3 nucleotides read TGTGCCAGCACCAGAACAGGGGGGGAAGAGACCCAGTACTTC.

This chain connects TRBV6-2 or TRBV6-3 to TRBJ2-5; TRBD2 aligns across 8 bases. CDR3 size: 17 residues. Per the germline V gene, CDR1 is MNHEY and CDR2 is SVGEGT. After removal of 2 bases from V and 5 bases from J, the junction contained 13 bases not matched to a gene. CDR3 bases: TGTGCCAGCAGTTACGGTAGGATAGCGGGGACGTGGGAGACCCAGTACTTC. As protein: CASSYGRIAGTWETQYF.

The chain couples TRBV19 to TRBJ2-5, with TRBD1 matching 9 bases. J was trimmed by 1 base and V by 3 bases; bases with no gene match: 3. The germline CDR1 and CDR2 sequences are LNHDA and SQIVND (reference sequence). The CDR3 has 15 residues. The CDR3 spells CASSIRQGVQETQYF. In nucleotides, the CDR3 is TGTGCCAGTAGTATCCGACAGGGGGTCCAAGAGACCCAGTACTTC.

This clone occurred a few times. This chain uses TRBV18 with TRBJ2-7; the match to TRBD1 covers 9 bases. The germline gives CDR1 KGHSH, CDR2 LQKENI. J was trimmed by 1 base and V by 3 bases; bases with no gene match: 4. The CDR3 is 15 residues long. CDR3: CASSPGTGSSYEQYF. The CDR3 DNA reads TGTGCCAGCTCACCCGGGACAGGGTCATCCTACGAGCAGTACTTC. The complete variable domain, with remaining parts taken from reference TRBV18 and TRBJ2-7, reads NAGVMQNPRHLVRRRGQEARLRCSPMKGHSHVYWYRQLPEEGLKFMVYLQKENIIDESGMPKERFSAEFPKEGPSILRIQQVVRGDSAAYFCASSPGTGSSYEQYFGPGTRLTVT.

The rearrangement links TRBV4-1 to TRBJ1-5; the D is unclear. The CDR3 spans 13 residues. The V gene's germline CDR1 is MGHRA and CDR2 YSYEKL. Trimming cost V 6 bases and J 5 bases, with 11 bases left between them. The CDR3 DNA sequence: TGCGCCAGCAGTAGAGGTGAGGATCAGCCCCAGCATTTT. It translates to CASSRGEDQPQHF.

The chain combines TRBV5-4 with TRBJ2-3, with no clear D. The V end was cut by 0 bases, the J end by 5 bases, with 13 bases between. The germline V gene encodes CDR1 SGHNT and CDR2 YYREEE (reference sequence). The CDR3 covers 15 residues. The CDR3 DNA reads TGTGCCAGCAGCTTGGGCGTGCCCGGTATAGATACGCAGTATTTT. It yields the protein CASSLGVPGIDTQYF.

The CDR3 region is CASSPEGRDRGGNYGYTF. CDR3 nucleotide sequence: TGTGCCAGCAGCCCCGAAGGGCGGGACAGGGGGGGTAACTATGGCTACACCTTC. The chain uses TRBV11-2 and TRBJ1-2, with TRBD1 identical over 11 bases. V was pared by 5 bases and J by 1 base, with 12 bases of the junction left unmatched. CDR3 length equals 18 residues. Per germline, CDR1 SGHAT and CDR2 FQNNGV.

The chain recombines TRBV19 with TRBJ1-1; TRBD1 might be the D (5 bases). Germline assignment: CDR1 LNHDA and CDR2 SQIVND (reference sequence). V lost 9 bases, J lost 6 bases, and 17 bases lay in between. The CDR3 contains 13 residues. The CDR3 region has the DNA TGTGCCAGCGATCGGGGGTGGCAATCTGAAGCTTTCTTT. This encodes CASDRGWQSEAFF. Based on the CDR3 plus reference TRBV19 and TRBJ1-1, the full variable domain is DGGITQSPKYLFRKEGQNVTLSCEQNLNHDAMYWYRQDPGQGLRLIYYSQIVNDFQKGDIAEGYSVSREKKESFPLTVTSAQKNPTAFYLCASDRGWQSEAFFGQGTRLTVV.